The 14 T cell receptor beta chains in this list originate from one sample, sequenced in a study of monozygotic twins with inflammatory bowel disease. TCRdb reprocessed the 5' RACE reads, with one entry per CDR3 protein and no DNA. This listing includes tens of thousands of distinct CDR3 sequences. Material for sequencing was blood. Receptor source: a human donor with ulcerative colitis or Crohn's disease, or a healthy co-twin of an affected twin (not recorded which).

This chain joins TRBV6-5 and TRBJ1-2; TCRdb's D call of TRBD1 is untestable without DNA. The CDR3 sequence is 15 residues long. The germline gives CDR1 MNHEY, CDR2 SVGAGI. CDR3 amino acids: CASSSDRTYHYGYTF.

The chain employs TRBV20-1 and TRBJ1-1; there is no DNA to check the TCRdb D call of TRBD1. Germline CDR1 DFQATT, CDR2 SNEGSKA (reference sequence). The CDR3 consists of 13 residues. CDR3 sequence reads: CSARSRGGTEAFF.

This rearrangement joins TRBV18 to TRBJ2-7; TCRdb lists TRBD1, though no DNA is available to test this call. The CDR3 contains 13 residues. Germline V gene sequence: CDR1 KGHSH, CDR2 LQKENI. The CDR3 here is CASSAGPTYEQYF.

CDR3 residues: CAISGGTEQFF. J is TRBJ2-1 and V is TRBV10-3; absent DNA, TCRdb's TRBD2 call cannot be checked. The CDR3 sequence is 11 residues long. In germline, CDR1 is ENHRY, CDR2 SYGVKD.

This CDR3 is CASSLTTGRTNYGYTF. The chain links TRBV5-1 to TRBJ1-2; TCRdb's D call of TRBD1 is untestable without DNA. The length of the CDR3 is 16 residues. Per germline, CDR1 SGHRS and CDR2 YFSETQ.

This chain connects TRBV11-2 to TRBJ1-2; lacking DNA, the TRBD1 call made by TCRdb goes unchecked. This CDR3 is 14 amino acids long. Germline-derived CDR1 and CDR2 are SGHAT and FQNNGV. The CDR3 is CASSFSGGNYGYTF.

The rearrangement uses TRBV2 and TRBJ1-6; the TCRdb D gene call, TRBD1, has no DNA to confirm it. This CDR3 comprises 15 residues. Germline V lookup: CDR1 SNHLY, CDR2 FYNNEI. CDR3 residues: CASTPGTGVHSPLHF. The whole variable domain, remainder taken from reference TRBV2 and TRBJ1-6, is EPEVTQTPSHQVTQMGQEVILRCVPISNHLYFYWYRQILGQKVEFLVSFYNNEISEKSEIFDDQFSVERPDGSNFTLKIRSTKLEDSAMYFCASTPGTGVHSPLHFGNGTRLTVT.

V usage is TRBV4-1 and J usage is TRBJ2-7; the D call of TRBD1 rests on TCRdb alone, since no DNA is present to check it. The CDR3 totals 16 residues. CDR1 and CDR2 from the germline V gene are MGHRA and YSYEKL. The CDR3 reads CASSQDAAGTAYEQYF.

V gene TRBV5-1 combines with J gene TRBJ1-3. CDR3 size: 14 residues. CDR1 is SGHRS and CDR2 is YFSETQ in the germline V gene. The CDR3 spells CASSEEQSGNTIYF.

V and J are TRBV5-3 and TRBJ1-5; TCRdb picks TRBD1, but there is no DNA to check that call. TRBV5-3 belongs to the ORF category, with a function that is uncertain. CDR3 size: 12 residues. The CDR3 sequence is CARSFPDRFSHF.

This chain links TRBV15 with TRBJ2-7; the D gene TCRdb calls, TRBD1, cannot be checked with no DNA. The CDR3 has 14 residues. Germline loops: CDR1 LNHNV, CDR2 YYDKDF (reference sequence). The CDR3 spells CATSRGPGAYEQYF.

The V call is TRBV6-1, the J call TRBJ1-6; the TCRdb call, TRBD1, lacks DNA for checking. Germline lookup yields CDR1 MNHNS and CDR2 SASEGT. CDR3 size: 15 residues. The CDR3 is CASTRRGDGNSPLHF.

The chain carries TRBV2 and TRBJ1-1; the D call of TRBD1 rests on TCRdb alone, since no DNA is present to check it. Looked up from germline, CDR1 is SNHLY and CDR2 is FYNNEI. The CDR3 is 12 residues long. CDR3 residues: CASGQVGTEAFF.

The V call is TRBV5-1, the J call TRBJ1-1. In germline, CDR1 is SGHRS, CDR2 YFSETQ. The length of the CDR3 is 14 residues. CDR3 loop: CASSLMTARAEAFF.